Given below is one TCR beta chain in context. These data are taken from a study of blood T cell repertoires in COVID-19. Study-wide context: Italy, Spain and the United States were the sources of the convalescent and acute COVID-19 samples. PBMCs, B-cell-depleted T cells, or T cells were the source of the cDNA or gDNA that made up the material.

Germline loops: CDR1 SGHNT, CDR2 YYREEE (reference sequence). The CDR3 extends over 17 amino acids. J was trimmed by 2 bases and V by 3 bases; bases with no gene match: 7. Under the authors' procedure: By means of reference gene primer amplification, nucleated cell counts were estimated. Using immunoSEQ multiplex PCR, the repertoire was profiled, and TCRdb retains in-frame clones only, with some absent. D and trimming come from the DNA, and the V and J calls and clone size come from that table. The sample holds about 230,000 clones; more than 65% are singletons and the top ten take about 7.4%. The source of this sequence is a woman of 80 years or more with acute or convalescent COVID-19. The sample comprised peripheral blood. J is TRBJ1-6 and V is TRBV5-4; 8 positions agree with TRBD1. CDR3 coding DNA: TGTGCCAGCAGCTCCGGACAGGGAGGCACCTATAATTCACCCCTCCACTTT. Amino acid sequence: CASSSGQGGTYNSPLHF.